Only a few counts were recorded for the clone carrying this TCR beta chain. Its antigen is undetermined. The donors were in the roughly 120-subject validation cohort, distinct from the 666-subject first cohort. The data were produced by immunoSEQ multiplex PCR, yet TCRdb's version contains in-frame clones alone and is incomplete. The data hold 200,000 or so clones, with roughly 82% observed a single time. This CDR3 region has 13 residues. The V end lost 2 bases, the J end lost 11 bases, and 15 bases lay between the germline ends. Germline-derived CDR1 and CDR2 are LNHDA and SQIVND (reference sequence). This record belongs to a study of cytomegalovirus exposure and HLA in healthy donors. Study at large: According to later analysis, the same platform produced the approximately 130 validation and 666 first-cohort repertoires. Whole-study findings and limits: In the approximately 130 validation repertoires, more than 85% of cluster scores exceeded 0, per a later analysis. Rarity held for most TCR sequences, but there were some public TCRs that occurred in many donors.

The TCR was taken from a woman under 40 in good health and CMV-seropositive. The source material was PBMCs. The chain joins TRBV19 to TRBJ1-1; D possibly corresponds to TRBD1 (5 bases). CDR3 sequence reads: CASSISGGSSAFF. CDR3 coding DNA: TGTGCCAGTAGTATAAGTGGGGGGTCTTCGGCTTTCTTT.